Reported below is one TCR beta chain. The antigen it recognizes is unknown. Per-base qualities were not stored, and no clone one base away is much larger. Other DNA sequences from this sample encode an identical CDR3 as well. TCR CDR3 regions were amplified from genomic DNA by multiplex PCR using the deep immunoSEQ assay. Genomic DNA extracted from each cell subset was distributed evenly over all wells of several immunoSEQ 96-well plates, and each plate served as one replicate. For sorted subsets, about 210 ng of genomic DNA, equivalent to roughly 33,000 T cell genomes, went into each replicate PCR. The purified libraries were quantified using a Qubit 3.0 fluorometer, sized with a Bioanalyzer 2100, and then quantified again using the KAPA Library Quantification kit. Every immunoSEQ 96-well plate was sequenced on a separate single-read 150-cycle Illumina NextSeq 550 flow cell. The original pipeline was this. The immunoSEQ output contained only junctional sequences without quality scores, so filtering could not match that applied to full-length reads. To assign V/J genes and CDR3, sequences were annotated against IMGT germline references using PyIR, a Python wrapper for IgBLAST v1.9. Any read was removed if the V/J assignment was weak (E-value above 1e-6), the CDR3 was missing, or the read contained stop codons, out-of-frame junctions, or ambiguous translated residues. V3J clonotypes were defined by identical inferred V gene, J gene, and CDR3 amino acid sequence. To compute the percentage overlap between repertoires, the number of shared unique clonotypes was divided by the size of the smaller repertoire. Repertoire richness was assessed with RTK rarefaction, the Chao1 estimator, and Recon v2.1 estimates of unobserved clonotypes. Generation probabilities for all TCRbeta clonotypes obtained by the gDNA method from a handful of donors were computed using OLGA. As stored in TCRdb, this immuneACCESS dataset retains in-frame rearrangements with V and J assigned. A fraction of the clones does not appear; measured against another copy, unresolved V genes explain less than half of the discrepancy, and the remainder lacks a known reason. V, J and clone size are taken as reported in that table, and D and trimming were inferred from the DNA itself. Counted in this sample were roughly 1,800,000 clones; less than 95% of them appeared once. The ten largest clones capture 1% to 1.5% of the sample.

The CDR1 and CDR2 encoded by the germline V gene are SGHAT and FQNNGV. Counted from cysteine to phenylalanine, this CDR3 has 12 amino acids. Just the 36-base CDR3 DNA is kept, in frame starting at base 1. V is shortened by 5 bases, J by 6 bases, and the region joining them spans 9 bases. For the CD8 naive samples, CD45RO-negative cells were positively selected for CCR7, yielding a CD45RA+CCR7+ population from which TemRA cells were excluded. The donors were healthy, HIV-negative adults who had no recently reported acute infections or vaccinations. All donors were Caucasian adults living in Nashville, Tennessee, USA. Blood was obtained by leukapheresis, after which PBMCs were separated by Ficoll-Histopaque density gradient centrifugation and cryopreserved in liquid nitrogen vapor phase. Analytical flow cytometry was used to check the purity and quantity of each magnetically sorted T cell population. Genomic DNA was isolated from every sorted fraction and measured by UV absorbance on a Nanodrop 2000c.

This sample was included in a study of shared clonotypes between healthy human individuals (dated by TCRdb to about 2020). Regarding the study in general: A few men and a couple of women, aged 18 to 49 years, made up the cohort. Per donor, three plates each were used for CD4 naive and CD4 memory, two for CD8 naive, and one for CD8 memory. The study deeply sequenced blood TCR repertoires of about 5 healthy adults to estimate repertoire size and the extent of clonotype sharing between individuals. Libraries were prepared and TCR repertoires were sequenced by different laboratories using diverse techniques, in order to increase sequencing depth and limit assay-specific biases. Per donor, leukapheresis produced somewhere between about 0.94 and 10 billion PBMCs. Here is what the overall study found, with its caveats: Only blood was sampled, and tissue TCR repertoires likely differ from those in blood. Compared with non-shared clonotypes, clonotypes shared by all four sorted-subset donors had higher generation probabilities. Pairwise subsampling indicated that sequencing depth was expected to affect the degree of clonotype sharing among donors. Across four donors, about 5% of naive CD4, roughly 3.5% of naive CD8, around 2.5% of memory CD4, and around 0.4% of memory CD8 clonotypes were shared. The small number of donors limited the genetic and exposure-history diversity represented. Rarefaction of sorted-subset datasets indicated incomplete sequencing despite the large sequencing depth. Larger estimated clonotype richness was generally found for naive subsets than for memory subsets.

Recombination connected TRBV11-2 to TRBJ2-3, with the D segment possibly TRBD1 or TRBD2, each aligning over 6 bases. The sequencing sample was made of naive CD8+ T cells sorted from blood. Sample cell subset or site, as interpreted from the label and publication: CD45RA+CCR7+. The receptor comes from a man aged 18 to 29 in good health. The bases are TGTGCCAGCAGCCTCGGGGGCGATACGCAGTATTTT. It specifies CASSLGGDTQYF.